A selection of T cell receptor beta chains follows, all from one sample in a study of control samples from healthy donors and cancer patients. Produced via immunoSEQ multiplex PCR; TCRdb's table is partial and in-frame only. Among about 150,000 clones, about 90% were seen once, and the ten largest hold approximately 0.7%. Material for sequencing was blood. The receptors were gathered from a young woman in good health. The CDR3 runs from the conserved cysteine through the conserved F or W. A D gene is named only where the DNA matches it firmly. For some rows the clone size is stated as once, few or many, or as a class when expanded; others skip it.

d_gene	j_gene	len	abundance	v_gene	CDR3nt	CDR3aa
TRBD1	TRBJ2-5	16	once	TRBV5-8	TGTGCCAGCAGCTACGGGACAGGGTATCAACGGGAGACCCAGTACTTC	CASSYGTGYQRETQYF
TRBD1	TRBJ1-5	14	NA	TRBV29-1	TGCAGCGTTGTGTTTCAGGGGGCGAGTCAGCCCCAGCATTTT	CSVVFQGASQPQHF
NA	TRBJ1-1	19	NA	TRBV10-3	TGTGCCATCAGTGAGTCTAAGTGGTACCTCCCTACAGCGAACACTGAAGCTTTCTTT	CAISESKWYLPTANTEAFF
NA	TRBJ2-7	12	NA	TRBV27	TGTGCCAGCGGATGGGGAGTTTACGAGCAGTACTTC	CASGWGVYEQYF
NA	TRBJ1-4	15	NA	TRBV11-2	TGTGCCAGCAGCTTAGACCCAATTGCCTTCGGAAAACTGTTTTTT	CASSLDPIAFGKLFF
NA	TRBJ2-1	12	NA	TRBV6-2/TRBV6-3	TGTGCCAGCAGTTACGCTAGTAATGAGCAGTTCTTC	CASSYASNEQFF
NA	TRBJ1-2	13	NA	TRBV28	TGTGCCAGCAGTTGGTCAGGGGCCTATGGCTACACCTTC	CASSWSGAYGYTF
NA	TRBJ1-5	16	NA	TRBV6-6	TGTGCCAGCAGTTACTTGAGGGACGCTAGCAATCAGCCCCAGCATTTT	CASSYLRDASNQPQHF
TRBD1	TRBJ2-3	15	NA	TRBV9	TGTGCCAGCAGCGCGGGGACAGCCCCCTCCGATACGCAGTATTTT	CASSAGTAPSDTQYF
TRBD1	TRBJ1-4	14	once	TRBV28	TGTGCCAGCAATAGACAGGGGGGAGGGGAAAAACTGTTTTTT	CASNRQGGGEKLFF
NA	TRBJ2-6	16	NA	TRBV4-3	TGCGCCAGCAGCCAAGGCGGATCCTCTGGGGCCAACGTCCTGACTTTC	CASSQGGSSGANVLTF
NA	TRBJ2-7	17	NA	TRBV28	TGTGCCAGCAGCACACCATTATGGTCCAGGGTCACCTACGAGCAGTACTTC	CASSTPLWSRVTYEQYF
NA	TRBJ1-1	13	NA	TRBV19	TGTGCCAGTAGTATAGTAGGGGCCACTGAAGCTTTCTTT	CASSIVGATEAFF
NA	TRBJ1-1	15	NA	TRBV7-8	TGTGCCAGCAGCTTGGAAGACAGAGCGAACACTGAAGCTTTCTTT	CASSLEDRANTEAFF
NA	TRBJ2-1	14	NA	TRBV21-1	TGTGCCAGCCCCGAAATGTGGGACTACAATGAGCAGTTCTTC	CASPEMWDYNEQFF
TRBD2	TRBJ2-5	16	NA	TRBV6-1	TGTGCCAGCAGTGGCGGGGGAGCTGGAGAGGGGGAGACCCAGTACTTC	CASSGGGAGEGETQYF
NA	TRBJ1-2	12	NA	TRBV19	TGTGCCAGTAGTGGGACCGGTTATGGCTACACCTTC	CASSGTGYGYTF
NA	TRBJ2-3	11	NA	TRBV5-5	TGTGCCAGCAGCTACACAGATACGCAGTATTTT	CASSYTDTQYF
TRBD1	TRBJ1-1	15	NA	TRBV11-2	TGTGCCAGCAGCCGACCAGGGACAGGGACGACTGAAGCTTTCTTT	CASSRPGTGTTEAFF
NA	TRBJ1-2	14	NA	TRBV9	TGTGCCAGCAGCGTAGACACGACAGGCTATGGCTACACCTTC	CASSVDTTGYGYTF
NA	TRBJ2-2	22	NA	TRBV23-1	TGCGCCAGCAGTCAAATCCCCCGAGGGCTAGAACCGAGGGCAGGGCTTACCGGGGAGCTGTTTTTT	CASSQIPRGLEPRAGLTGELFF
TRBD1	TRBJ1-6	13	once	TRBV7-9	TGTAATCAGGGGGACACCGGGAATTCACCCCTCCACTTT	CNQGDTGNSPLHF
NA	TRBJ2-5	13	once	TRBV7-2	TGTGCCAGCACCTTCGGGACCGGGGAGACCCAGTACTTC	CASTFGTGETQYF
TRBD1	TRBJ1-2	11	NA	TRBV25-1	TGTGCCTGCCGGGACAGGGATGGCTACACCTTC	CACRDRDGYTF
NA	TRBJ1-2	12	NA	TRBV28	TGTGCCAGCTACACGTGGGGGCGAGGCTACACCTTC	CASYTWGRGYTF
NA	TRBJ2-7	16	NA	TRBV18	TGTGCCAGCTCACCACCGGGCTTAACGGGAAGATACGAGCAGTACTTC	CASSPPGLTGRYEQYF
TRBD1	TRBJ1-2	17	NA	TRBV28	TGTGCCAGCAGTTTATTCCTTTCTCCCGGGACAGCGGCTGGCTACACCTTC	CASSLFLSPGTAAGYTF
NA	TRBJ1-3	14	NA	TRBV5-6	TGTGCCAGCAGCTTTGGGACTGCTGGAAACACCATATATTTT	CASSFGTAGNTIYF
NA	TRBJ2-5	13	once	TRBV11-2	TGTGCCAGCAGCTCGACCAGGACCAAGACCCAGTACTTC	CASSSTRTKTQYF
NA	TRBJ1-1	13	NA	TRBV5-4	TGTGCCAGCAGCTTAGGACAGTACACTGAAGCTTTCTTT	CASSLGQYTEAFF
TRBD1	TRBJ1-5	15	NA	TRBV5-5	TGTGCCAGCAGCCCCTGGACAGGGGACAATCAGCCCCAGCATTTT	CASSPWTGDNQPQHF
TRBD2	TRBJ2-3	13	NA	TRBV24-1	TGTGCCACCAGTGACGGGGGGAGAGATACGCAGTATTTT	CATSDGGRDTQYF